This is a list of T cell receptor beta chains from one sample in a study of cytomegalovirus exposure and HLA in healthy donors. Using immunoSEQ multiplex PCR, the repertoire was profiled, and TCRdb retains in-frame clones only, with some absent. This table holds more than 100,000 clones, around four fifths found once. The specimen sequenced was PBMCs. The receptors originated from a man in his 60s in good health and CMV-seropositive. Each CDR3 is given with its conserved first and last residue. D genes are given only for firm matches. Rows give clone size only sometimes, using once, few, many, or a class for an expanded clone.

v_call	d_call	clone_size	j_call	cdr3_length	cdr3_nt	cdr3_aa
TRBV7-2	TRBD2	-	TRBJ2-2	18	TGTGCCAGCAGCTTACGGGGTAGCGGGGGGGCCAGGACCGGGGAGCTGTTTTTT	CASSLRGSGGARTGELFF
TRBV19	TRBD1	-	TRBJ2-4	13	TGTGCCAGTAGCGTCGCGACAGGGGACATTCAGTACTTC	CASSVATGDIQYF
TRBV11-3	TRBD1	-	TRBJ1-1	15	TGTGCCAGCAGCCAGGGGGGCGCGGAGAACACTGAAGCTTTCTTT	CASSQGGAENTEAFF
TRBV6-1	TRBD1	-	TRBJ1-6	17	TGTGCCAGCAGTGAAGACAGGGGTAGCTCCTATAATTCACCCCTCCACTTT	CASSEDRGSSYNSPLHF
TRBV15	-	-	TRBJ2-5	14	TGTGCCACCAGCAGAGTCGGGATTTGGGAGACCCAGTACTTC	CATSRVGIWETQYF
TRBV19	-	-	TRBJ1-1	14	TGTGCCAGTAGTACGCGATCGACCGACTCCCGAGCGGGTTTT	CASSTRSTDSRAGF
TRBV7-9	-	-	TRBJ2-6	16	TGTGCCAGCAGCCGAAGGCAGGGCATTGGGGCCAACGTCCTGACTTTC	CASSRRQGIGANVLTF
TRBV6-6	TRBD1	few	TRBJ2-1	13	TGTGCCAGCAGTCCGGGACAGGCTTATAAGCAGTTCTTC	CASSPGQAYKQFF
TRBV5-4	TRBD1	-	TRBJ2-5	13	TGTGCCAGCAGACCAGGGGGTTACGAGACCCAGTACTTC	CASRPGGYETQYF
TRBV19	TRBD1	few	TRBJ1-2	16	TGTGCCAGTAGTCCTACCAGGGGGGGACAGGCCGATGGCTACACCTTC	CASSPTRGGQADGYTF
TRBV2	TRBD2	-	TRBJ2-7	14	TGTGCCAGCAGACTAGCGGGAGGCCCAAAGGAGCAGTACTTC	CASRLAGGPKEQYF
TRBV5-1	-	-	TRBJ2-7	13	TGCGCCAGCAGCTTACGACTGGGCTACGAGCAGTACTTC	CASSLRLGYEQYF
TRBV4-1	-	-	TRBJ2-2	17	TGCGCCAGCAGCCAATATAGCCCCAGAGGTAACACCGGGGAGCTGTTTTTT	CASSQYSPRGNTGELFF
TRBV2	-	-	TRBJ1-6	14	TGTGCCACGGGAGAGGGCCCCTTTAATTCACCCCTCCACTTT	CATGEGPFNSPLHF
TRBV6-5	-	-	TRBJ1-5	15	TGTGCCAGCAGTCCCCTCCTGGGGGCTAGTCAGCCCCAGCATTTT	CASSPLLGASQPQHF
TRBV2	TRBD1	-	TRBJ1-4	19	TGTGCCAGTTCTTTCCCGGGACAGGGTATGAGGACAACTAATGAAAAACTGTTTTTT	CASSFPGQGMRTTNEKLFF
TRBV29-1	TRBD1	-	TRBJ2-3	15	TGCAGCGGAGTACAGGGGGCGCTGAGCACAGATACGCAGTATTTT	CSGVQGALSTDTQYF
TRBV9	TRBD1	-	TRBJ1-2	17	TGTGCCAGCATCATCCGGGACAGGGGGCTTATTAACTATGGCTACACCTTC	CASIIRDRGLINYGYTF
TRBV6-1	-	few	TRBJ2-7	11	TGTGCCAGCTGGGAGGCCTACGAGCAGTACTTC	CASWEAYEQYF
TRBV19	-	-	TRBJ1-2	13	TGTGCCAGCAGTTTTGGCCCGCTCTATGGCTACACCTTC	CASSFGPLYGYTF
TRBV7-9	-	-	TRBJ1-4	14	TGTGCCAGCAGCCCGCAGCGAACTAATGAAAAACTGTTTTTT	CASSPQRTNEKLFF
TRBV15	TRBD2	-	TRBJ2-3	15	TGTGCCACCAGCGGGCGGGGGGGCACCTCCGATACGCAGTATTTT	CATSGRGGTSDTQYF
TRBV7-2	TRBD2	-	TRBJ2-5	14	TGTGCCAGCAGCTTCCAACTAGCGGGGGGTACCCAGTACTTC	CASSFQLAGGTQYF
TRBV27	TRBD1	-	TRBJ1-5	15	TGTGCCAGCAGTTTAAGTTTCAGGGGGCATACGCCCCAGCATTTT	CASSLSFRGHTPQHF
TRBV11-3	-	-	TRBJ2-7	13	TGTGCCAGCAGCTACAGGGCGTCCTACGAGCAGTACTTC	CASSYRASYEQYF
TRBV5-1	TRBD1	-	TRBJ2-2	14	TGCGCCAGCAGCTCAGGGACAGCCACCGGGGAGCTGTTTTTT	CASSSGTATGELFF
TRBV12-5	-	few	TRBJ2-3	15	TGTGCTAGTGGCCCTACGGGACTGACGACAGATACGCAGTATTTT	CASGPTGLTTDTQYF
TRBV2	TRBD2	once	TRBJ2-7	16	TGTGCCAGCATTGAGGGGGCTAGCGGGGCCTCCTACGAGCAGTACTTC	CASIEGASGASYEQYF
TRBV6-5	TRBD1	-	TRBJ1-1	14	TGTGCCAGCAGTATGGACAGGGGGAACACTGAAGCTTTCTTT	CASSMDRGNTEAFF
TRBV7-8	-	-	TRBJ2-5	14	TGTGCCAGCAGCTTACGGACTATCCAAGAGACCCAGTACTTC	CASSLRTIQETQYF
TRBV5-1	TRBD1	-	TRBJ2-6	19	TGCGCCAGCAGCCCAGTGGACAGGGGGCGATCAGCGGGGGCCAACGGCCTGACTTTC	CASSPVDRGRSAGANGLTF
TRBV2	-	-	TRBJ1-3	14	TGTGCCAGCAGTCGACAGGTCTCTGGAAACACCATATATTTT	CASSRQVSGNTIYF
TRBV15	TRBD1	-	TRBJ2-1	15	TGTGCCACCAGCGTCGACAGGGGGGGGTACAATGAGCAGTTCTTC	CATSVDRGGYNEQFF
TRBV10-1	-	-	TRBJ2-2	14	TGCGCCAGCAGTTTGGCAGGGGACGGAGGGGAGCTGTTTTTT	CASSLAGDGGELFF
TRBV19	TRBD2	-	TRBJ2-1	16	TGTGCCAGTAGTCCTCGAGCTAGCGGGGGGGAATATGAGCAGTTCTTC	CASSPRASGGEYEQFF
TRBV6-4	-	-	TRBJ2-1	20	TGTGCCAGCAGTAAACGGGGTTCTGAGGCATGGGGGCAATCAAGCAATGAGCAGTTCTTC	CASSKRGSEAWGQSSNEQFF
TRBV9	-	-	TRBJ2-1	14	TGTGCCAGCAGCGTAGGGGCTAGCACCAATGAGCAGTTCTTC	CASSVGASTNEQFF
TRBV5-4	-	-	TRBJ2-3	13	TGTGCCAGCAGCTTGGCAGGGACAGATACGCAGTATTTT	CASSLAGTDTQYF
TRBV27	TRBD1	-	TRBJ2-7	13	TGTGCCAGCAGTGCACAGGGGGGTTACGAGCAGTACTTC	CASSAQGGYEQYF
TRBV7-8	-	-	TRBJ1-3	13	TGTGCCAGCAGCCCCGGTTGGGGAAACACCATATATTTT	CASSPGWGNTIYF
TRBV2	TRBD1	-	TRBJ2-1	14	TGTGCCAGCAGTAAGGACAGGGGGGACAATGAGCAGTTCTTC	CASSKDRGDNEQFF
TRBV5-4	-	-	TRBJ1-1	15	TGTGCCAGCAGCCGGACGGATAGGGGGAACACTGAAGCTTTCTTT	CASSRTDRGNTEAFF
TRBV18	TRBD1	once	TRBJ2-7	14	TGTGCCAGCTCACCAGGGACAGCCTCCTACGAGCAGTACTTC	CASSPGTASYEQYF
TRBV28	TRBD2	-	TRBJ2-7	16	TGTGCCAGCAGCCATTGGCCCTTTCGCGGGAGTTTCGAGCAGTACTTC	CASSHWPFRGSFEQYF
TRBV7-2	TRBD1	few	TRBJ2-1	16	TGTGCCAGCAGCTTGACCGGGACAGGGGCCTACAATGAGCAGTTCTTC	CASSLTGTGAYNEQFF
TRBV28	-	-	TRBJ1-1	16	TGTGCCAGCAGTTTGGGGGGGGTACGGGGGAACACTGAAGCTTTCTTT	CASSLGGVRGNTEAFF
TRBV4-1	TRBD1	-	TRBJ1-1	13	TGCGCCAGCAGCCAGACAGGGGGCGGGGAAGCTTTCTTT	CASSQTGGGEAFF
TRBV28	-	-	TRBJ1-3	16	TGTGCCAGCAGTTTCGCGGGGCCCGGGCGGGGAAACACCATATATTTT	CASSFAGPGRGNTIYF